The TCR beta chain under discussion was sequenced for a study of T cell repertoires in cytomegalovirus infection. Study at large: Through public TCR beta signatures, both CMV infection and matching HLA type were indicated.

TCRdb re-derived calls from the reads in MiXCR, one entry per CDR3 protein. This table has 450,000 to 550,000 distinct CDR3 sequences, about 42% appearing once. Study-wide points: Accumulated public TCR beta family frequency recognized individuals carrying CMV together with the relevant HLA. HLA-C-restricted TCR beta clonotypes specific for CMV led the ex vivo response.

About this clonotype itself: Its antigen remains unidentified.

The length of the CDR3 is 12 residues. V was pared by 5 bases and J by 5 bases, with 0 bases of the junction left unmatched. The germline V gene has CDR1 DFQATT and CDR2 SNEGSKA (reference sequence). The chain has TRBV20-1 and TRBJ2-5; 12 bases agree with TRBD2. The TCR comes from a human donor in good health (CMV status not recorded). Some clones in this sample may be carry-over from other donors' samples. Sequences were derived from cultured PBMCs, sampled from culture after CMV antigen stimulation. This chain's CDR3 is CSAGTSGETQYF. CDR3 in DNA: TGCAGTGCTGGGACTAGCGGGGAGACCCAGTACTTC.